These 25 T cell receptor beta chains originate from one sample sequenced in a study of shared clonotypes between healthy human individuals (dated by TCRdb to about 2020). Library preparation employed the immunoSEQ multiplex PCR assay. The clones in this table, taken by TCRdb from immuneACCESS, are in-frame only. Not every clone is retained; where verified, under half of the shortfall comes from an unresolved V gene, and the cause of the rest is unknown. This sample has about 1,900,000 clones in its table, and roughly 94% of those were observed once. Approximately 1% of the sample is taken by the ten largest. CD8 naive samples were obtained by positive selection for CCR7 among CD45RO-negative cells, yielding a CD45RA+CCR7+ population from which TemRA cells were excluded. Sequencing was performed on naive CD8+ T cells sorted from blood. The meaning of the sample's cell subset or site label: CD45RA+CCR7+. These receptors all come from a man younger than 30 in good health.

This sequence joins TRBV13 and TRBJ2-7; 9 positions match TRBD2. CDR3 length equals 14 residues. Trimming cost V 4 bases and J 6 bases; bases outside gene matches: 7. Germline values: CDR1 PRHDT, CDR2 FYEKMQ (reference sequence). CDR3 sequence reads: CASSSRLTSGEQYF. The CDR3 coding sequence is TGTGCCAGCAGCTCCCGCCTGACTAGCGGCGAGCAGTACTTC.

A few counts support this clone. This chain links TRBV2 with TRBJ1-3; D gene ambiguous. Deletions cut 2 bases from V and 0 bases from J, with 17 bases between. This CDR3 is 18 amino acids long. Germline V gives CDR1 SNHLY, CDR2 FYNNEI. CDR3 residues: CASSEIANGESSGNTIYF. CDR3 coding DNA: TGTGCCAGCAGTGAAATTGCGAATGGGGAAAGCTCTGGAAACACCATATATTTT. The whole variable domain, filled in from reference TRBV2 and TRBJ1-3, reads EPEVTQTPSHQVTQMGQEVILRCVPISNHLYFYWYRQILGQKVEFLVSFYNNEISEKSEIFDDQFSVERPDGSNFTLKIRSTKLEDSAMYFCASSEIANGESSGNTIYFGEGSWLTVV.

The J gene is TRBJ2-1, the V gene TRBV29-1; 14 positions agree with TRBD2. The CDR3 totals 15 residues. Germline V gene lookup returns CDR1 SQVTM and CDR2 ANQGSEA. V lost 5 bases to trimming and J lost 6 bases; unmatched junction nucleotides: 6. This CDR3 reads CSVWGLAGEVNEQFF. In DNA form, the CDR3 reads TGCAGCGTTTGGGGACTAGCGGGAGAGGTCAATGAGCAGTTCTTC.

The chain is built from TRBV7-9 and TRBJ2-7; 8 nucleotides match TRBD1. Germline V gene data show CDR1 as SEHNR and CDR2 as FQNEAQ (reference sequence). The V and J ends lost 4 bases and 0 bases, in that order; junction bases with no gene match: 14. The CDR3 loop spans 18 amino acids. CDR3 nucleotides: TGTGCCAGCAGCTCAGGAATTACCGGGACAGGACCCTCCTACGAGCAGTACTTC. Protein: CASSSGITGTGPSYEQYF. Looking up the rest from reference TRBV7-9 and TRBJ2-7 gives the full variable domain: DTGVSQNPRHKITKRGQNVTFRCDPISEHNRLYWYRQTLGQGPEFLTYFQNEAQLEKSRLLSDRFSAERPKGSFSTLEIQRTEQGDSAMYLCASSSGITGTGPSYEQYFGPGTRLTVT.

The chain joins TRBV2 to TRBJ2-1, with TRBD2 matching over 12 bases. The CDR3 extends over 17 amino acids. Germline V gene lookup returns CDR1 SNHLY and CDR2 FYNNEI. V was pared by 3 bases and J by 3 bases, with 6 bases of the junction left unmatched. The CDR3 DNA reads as TGTGCCAGCAGTGACCAAACTAGCGGGGGGTTCTACAATGAGCAGTTCTTC. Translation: CASSDQTSGGFYNEQFF.

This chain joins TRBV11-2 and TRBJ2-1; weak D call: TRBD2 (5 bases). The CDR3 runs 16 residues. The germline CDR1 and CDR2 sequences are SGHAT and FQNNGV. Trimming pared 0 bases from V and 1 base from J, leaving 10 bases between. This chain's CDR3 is CASSLEAVSSYNEQFF. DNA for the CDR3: TGTGCCAGCAGCTTAGAAGCGGTGAGTTCCTACAATGAGCAGTTCTTC.

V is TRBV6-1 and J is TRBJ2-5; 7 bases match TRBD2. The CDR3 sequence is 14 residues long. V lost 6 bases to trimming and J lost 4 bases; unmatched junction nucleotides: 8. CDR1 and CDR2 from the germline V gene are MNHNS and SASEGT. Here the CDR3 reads CASSHSAGPETQYF. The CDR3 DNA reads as TGTGCCAGCAGCCATTCAGCGGGACCAGAGACCCAGTACTTC.

The CDR3 loop is CASTTRDRVTEQYF. In DNA, the CDR3 is TGTGCCAGCACTACCCGGGACAGGGTAACCGAGCAGTACTTC. The chain has TRBV6-6 and TRBJ2-7, with 9 positions matching TRBD1. V trimming: 7 bases; J trimming: 6 bases; junction bases outside the gene matches: 10. From germline, CDR1 is MNHNY and CDR2 SVGAGI (reference sequence). The CDR3 covers 14 residues.

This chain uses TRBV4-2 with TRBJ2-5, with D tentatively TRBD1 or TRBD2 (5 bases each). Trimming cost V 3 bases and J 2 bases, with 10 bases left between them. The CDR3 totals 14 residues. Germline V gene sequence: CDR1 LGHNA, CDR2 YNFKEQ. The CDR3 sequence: CASSQAGAQETQYF. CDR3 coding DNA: TGTGCCAGCAGCCAGGCCGGGGCTCAAGAGACCCAGTACTTC.

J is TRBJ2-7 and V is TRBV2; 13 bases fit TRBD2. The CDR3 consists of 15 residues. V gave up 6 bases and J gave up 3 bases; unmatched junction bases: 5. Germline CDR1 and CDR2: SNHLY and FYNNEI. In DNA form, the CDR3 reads TGTGCCAGCAGGCCACTAGCGGGGGGGTACTACGAGCAGTACTTC. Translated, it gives CASRPLAGGYYEQYF.

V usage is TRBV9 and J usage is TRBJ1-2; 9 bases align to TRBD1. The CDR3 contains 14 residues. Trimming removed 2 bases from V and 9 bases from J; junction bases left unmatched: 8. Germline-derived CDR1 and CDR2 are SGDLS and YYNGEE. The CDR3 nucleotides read TGTGCCAGCAGCGTCCGGGACAGGGACACGAGCTACACCTTC. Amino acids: CASSVRDRDTSYTF.

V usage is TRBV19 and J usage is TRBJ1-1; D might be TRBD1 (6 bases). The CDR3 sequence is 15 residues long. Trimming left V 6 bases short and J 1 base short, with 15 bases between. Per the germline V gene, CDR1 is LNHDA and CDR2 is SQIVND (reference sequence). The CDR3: CASRWGAGSNTEAFF. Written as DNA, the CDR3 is TGTGCCAGTAGATGGGGGGCAGGGTCGAACACTGAAGCTTTCTTT.

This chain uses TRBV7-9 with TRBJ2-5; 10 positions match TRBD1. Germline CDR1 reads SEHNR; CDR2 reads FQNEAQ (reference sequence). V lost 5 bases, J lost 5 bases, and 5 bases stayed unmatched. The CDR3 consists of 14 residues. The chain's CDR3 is CASSHRQGAETQYF. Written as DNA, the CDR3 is TGTGCCAGCAGCCACAGACAGGGGGCGGAGACCCAGTACTTC. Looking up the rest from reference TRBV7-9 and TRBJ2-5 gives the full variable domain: DTGVSQNPRHKITKRGQNVTFRCDPISEHNRLYWYRQTLGQGPEFLTYFQNEAQLEKSRLLSDRFSAERPKGSFSTLEIQRTEQGDSAMYLCASSHRQGAETQYFGPGTRLLVL.

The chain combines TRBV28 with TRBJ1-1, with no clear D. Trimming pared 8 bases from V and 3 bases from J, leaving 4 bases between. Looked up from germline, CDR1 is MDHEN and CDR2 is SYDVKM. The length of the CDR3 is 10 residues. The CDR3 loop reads CASYDTEAFF. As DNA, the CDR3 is TGTGCCAGCTACGACACTGAAGCTTTCTTT.

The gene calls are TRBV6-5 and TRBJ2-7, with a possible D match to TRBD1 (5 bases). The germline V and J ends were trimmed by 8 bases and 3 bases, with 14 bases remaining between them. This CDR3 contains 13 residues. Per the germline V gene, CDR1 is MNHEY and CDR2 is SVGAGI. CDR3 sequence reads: CASVPGNSYEQYF. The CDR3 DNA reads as TGTGCCAGCGTTCCAGGGAATAGCTACGAGCAGTACTTC.

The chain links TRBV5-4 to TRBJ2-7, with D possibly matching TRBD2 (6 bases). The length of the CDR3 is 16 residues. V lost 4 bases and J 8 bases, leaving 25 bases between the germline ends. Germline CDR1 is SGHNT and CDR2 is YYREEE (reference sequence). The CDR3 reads CASSHGPLAGPPQQYF. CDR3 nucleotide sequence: TGTGCCAGCAGCCACGGACCATTGGCGGGACCTCCCCAGCAGTACTTC.

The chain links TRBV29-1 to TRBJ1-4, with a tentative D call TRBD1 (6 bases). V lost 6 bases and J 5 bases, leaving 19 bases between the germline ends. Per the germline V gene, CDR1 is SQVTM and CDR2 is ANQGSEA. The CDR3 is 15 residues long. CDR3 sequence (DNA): TGCAGCGTCCTCGGGAGGGAGGGGGTAAATGAAAAACTGTTTTTT. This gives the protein CSVLGREGVNEKLFF.

In DNA form, the CDR3 reads TGTGCCAGCAGTCCTATAAGTAGGACTAGCGGGGGGGCTGAGACCCAGTACTTC. Protein: CASSPISRTSGGAETQYF. The chain links TRBV27 to TRBJ2-5; 15 positions agree with TRBD2. The CDR3 covers 18 residues. Trimming at V came to 5 bases and at J to 5 bases, leaving 12 bases not matched to a gene. Germline V gene sequence: CDR1 MNHEY, CDR2 SMNVEV (reference sequence).

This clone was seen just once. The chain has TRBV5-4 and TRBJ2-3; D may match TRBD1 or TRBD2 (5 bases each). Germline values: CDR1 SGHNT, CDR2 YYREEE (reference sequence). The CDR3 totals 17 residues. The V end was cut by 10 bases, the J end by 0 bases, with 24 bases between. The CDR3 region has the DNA TGTGCCGTAGCGAGCAGGGTGGTAGACCCTAGCACAGATACGCAGTATTTT. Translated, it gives CAVASRVVDPSTDTQYF.

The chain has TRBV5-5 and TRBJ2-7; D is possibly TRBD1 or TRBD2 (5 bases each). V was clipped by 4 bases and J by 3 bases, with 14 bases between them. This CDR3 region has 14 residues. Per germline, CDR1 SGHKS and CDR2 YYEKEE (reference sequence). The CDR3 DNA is TGTGCCAGCAGCCACACCGGGACCAACTACGAGCAGTACTTC. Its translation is CASSHTGTNYEQYF.

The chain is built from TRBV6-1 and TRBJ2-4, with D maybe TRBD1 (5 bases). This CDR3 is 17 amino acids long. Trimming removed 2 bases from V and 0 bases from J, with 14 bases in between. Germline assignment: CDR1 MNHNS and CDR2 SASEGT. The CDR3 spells CASSEPRQYLAKNIQYF. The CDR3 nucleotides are TGTGCCAGCAGTGAACCCCGACAGTACCTAGCCAAAAACATTCAGTACTTC.

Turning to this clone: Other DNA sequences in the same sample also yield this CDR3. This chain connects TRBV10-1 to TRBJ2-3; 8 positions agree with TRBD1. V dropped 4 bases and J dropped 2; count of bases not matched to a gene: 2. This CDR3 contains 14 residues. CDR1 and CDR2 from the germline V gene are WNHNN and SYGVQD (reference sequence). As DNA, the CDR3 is TGCGCCAGCAGTGTGGACAGGGTCACAGATACGCAGTATTTT. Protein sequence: CASSVDRVTDTQYF.

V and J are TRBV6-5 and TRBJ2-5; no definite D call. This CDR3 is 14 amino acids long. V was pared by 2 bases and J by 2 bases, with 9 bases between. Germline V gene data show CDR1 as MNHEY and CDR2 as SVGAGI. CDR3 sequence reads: CASSYLRFQETQYF. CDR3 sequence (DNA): TGTGCCAGCAGTTACCTCAGGTTTCAAGAGACCCAGTACTTC.

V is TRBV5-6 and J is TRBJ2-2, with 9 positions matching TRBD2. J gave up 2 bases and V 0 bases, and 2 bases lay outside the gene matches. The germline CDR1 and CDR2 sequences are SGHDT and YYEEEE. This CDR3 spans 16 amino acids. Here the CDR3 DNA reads TGTGCCAGCAGCTTGGCTAGCGGGGTAAACACCGGGGAGCTGTTTTTT. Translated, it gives CASSLASGVNTGELFF.

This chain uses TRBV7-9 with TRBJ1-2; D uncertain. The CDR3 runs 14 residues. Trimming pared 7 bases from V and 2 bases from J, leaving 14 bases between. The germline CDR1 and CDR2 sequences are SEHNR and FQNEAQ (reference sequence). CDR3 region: CASTPSEGNYGYTF. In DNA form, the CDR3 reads TGTGCCAGCACCCCCTCGGAAGGGAACTATGGCTACACCTTC.